Reported below is one TCR beta chain. The data were taken from a study of cytomegalovirus exposure and HLA in healthy donors. 60 Vbeta and 13 Jbeta primers were used in PCR. TCRdb keeps only in-frame clones here, not all; method: immunoSEQ multiplex PCR. The repertoire includes 120,000 to 150,000 clones, about three quarters of them detected once, and 3% sits in the top ten. The germline gives CDR1 SGDLS, CDR2 YYNGEE. J lost 5 bases, V lost 2 bases, and 13 bases had no gene match. The length of the CDR3 is 17 residues. V and J are TRBV9 and TRBJ2-5, with TRBD1 identical over 9 bases. The TCR comes from a man aged 40-55 years in good health and CMV-seropositive. Specimen: PBMCs. Here the CDR3 DNA reads TGTGCCAGCAGCGTGACAGGGGGGATACAACCAACGGAGACCCAGTACTTC. Its translation: CASSVTGGIQPTETQYF.